A selection of T cell receptor beta chains follows, all from one sample in a study of blood T cell repertoires in COVID-19. Sequencing was performed with immunoSEQ multiplex PCR; in TCRdb, only in-frame clones are kept and a portion is missing. The profile shows a few hundred thousand clones, roughly 88% of them singletons. What was sequenced was PBMCs or T cells enriched from blood (not recorded which). All receptors derive from a middle-aged woman who had recovered from COVID-19. CDR3s include the opening cysteine and the closing phenylalanine or tryptophan. The D gene is left open where the match is weak. The size entry is marked missing in some rows and otherwise reads once, few, many or a size class.

j_call	clone_size	v_call	d_call	cdr3_aa	cdr3_nt
TRBJ1-1	-	TRBV7-2	-	CASSTLWNTEAFF	TGTGCCAGCAGCACTCTATGGAACACTGAAGCTTTCTTT
TRBJ2-2	-	TRBV27	TRBD1	CASSPWTGAKRNTGELFF	TGTGCCAGCAGTCCATGGACAGGGGCGAAAAGGAACACCGGGGAGCTGTTTTTT
TRBJ2-5	-	TRBV9	-	CASSAPGAETQYF	TGTGCCAGCAGCGCCCCAGGGGCTGAGACCCAGTACTTC
TRBJ2-3	-	TRBV5-1	TRBD2	CASSLGMAGLAGGDTQYF	TGCGCCAGCAGCTTGGGGATGGCCGGACTAGCGGGAGGAGATACGCAGTATTTT
TRBJ2-1	-	TRBV5-1	TRBD2	CASSLGHGSGVVRDEQFF	TGCGCCAGCAGCTTGGGTCATGGAAGCGGGGTGGTTCGGGATGAGCAGTTCTTC
TRBJ2-5	-	TRBV19	-	CASSIMGAQETQYF	TGTGCCAGTAGTATCATGGGGGCCCAAGAGACCCAGTACTTC
TRBJ1-4	-	TRBV6-2/TRBV6-3	TRBD1	CASSYESGTGVSSGYEKLFF	TGTGCCAGCAGTTACGAGAGCGGGACAGGGGTCTCATCGGGATACGAAAAACTGTTTTTT
TRBJ1-3	-	TRBV11-2	-	CASSLVSRNTIYF	TGTGCCAGCAGCTTAGTCTCTCGAAACACCATATATTTT
TRBJ2-1	-	TRBV20-1	-	CSASGYNEQFF	TGCAGTGCTAGCGGCTACAATGAGCAGTTCTTC
TRBJ1-6	-	TRBV4-3	TRBD1	CASSHPGGNSPLHF	TGCGCCAGCAGCCATCCAGGGGGAAATTCACCCCTCCACTTT
TRBJ2-3	-	TRBV19	-	CASRGVVWTGEWADTQYF	TGTGCCAGTAGGGGCGTAGTGTGGACGGGAGAGTGGGCAGATACGCAGTATTTT
TRBJ1-5	-	TRBV29-1	-	CSVAFLGGADQPQHF	TGCAGCGTTGCCTTCTTGGGGGGAGCGGATCAGCCCCAGCATTTT
TRBJ1-5	-	TRBV4-3	-	CASSQDRNQPQHF	TGCGCCAGCAGCCAAGACAGAAATCAGCCCCAGCATTTT
TRBJ1-4	-	TRBV25-1	-	CASSGPGPNEKLFF	TGTGCCAGCAGTGGCCCTGGGCCTAATGAAAAACTGTTTTTT
TRBJ1-1	once	TRBV7-2	TRBD1	CASRKRDRLEAFF	TGTGCCAGCAGGAAACGGGACAGGCTTGAAGCTTTCTTT
TRBJ2-3	-	TRBV27	TRBD1	CASSSGTGRNTQYF	TGTGCCAGCAGTTCCGGGACAGGGCGAAATACGCAGTATTTT
TRBJ2-1	once	TRBV24-1	TRBD2	CATSDSGLAGVPAREEQFF	TGTGCCACCAGTGACTCCGGACTAGCGGGAGTTCCTGCTCGCGAAGAGCAGTTCTTC
TRBJ1-1	-	TRBV29-1	TRBD1	CSVELGQVNTEAFF	TGCAGCGTCGAATTAGGACAGGTGAACACTGAAGCTTTCTTT
TRBJ2-3	-	TRBV9	-	CASSETSLDTQYF	TGTGCCAGCAGCGAGACTAGTCTAGATACGCAGTATTTT
TRBJ1-5	-	TRBV7-9	-	CASSTTGNNQPQHF	TGTGCCAGCAGCACAACAGGGAACAATCAGCCCCAGCATTTT
TRBJ2-7	once	TRBV5-5	-	CASSFAGSNPYEQYF	TGTGCCAGCAGCTTCGCAGGAAGCAACCCCTACGAGCAGTACTTC
TRBJ2-6	-	TRBV5-6	-	CASSPRGIVLTF	TGTGCCAGCAGCCCTAGGGGCATCGTCCTGACTTTC
TRBJ1-2	-	TRBV9	-	CASSVDSGGGYTF	TGTGCCAGCAGCGTAGATTCAGGAGGGGGCTACACCTTC
TRBJ1-3	-	TRBV19	TRBD1	CASSQGGISGNTIYF	TGTGCCAGTAGTCAGGGGGGCATCTCTGGAAACACCATATATTTT